This T cell receptor (beta chain) was recorded in a study of T cells in Graves' hyperthyroidism and ophthalmopathy. Study-level findings and limits: In the analysis, a 13 V-J model separated ophthalmopathy from stable hyperthyroidism.

The CDR3 regions of TCR beta were amplified from RNA transcripts. The TCR CDR3 first-round RT-PCR relied on the HTBI primer set. Each CDR3 protein is one row after TCRdb ran MiXCR on the multiplex PCR reads. Among approximately 870,000 distinct CDR3 sequences, roughly 40% were seen once, and the ten largest hold 7% to 10%. This CDR3 comprises 13 residues. Trimming cost V 4 bases and J 5 bases, with 12 bases left between them. In this sample, this clonotype turned up a few times. The antigen is unknown. The chain employs TRBV12-3 or TRBV12-4 and TRBJ2-7; D perhaps matches TRBD2 (6 bases). The receptor was derived from a man aged 18 to 30 with Graves' hyperthyroidism. Specimen: blood. CDR3 nucleotides: TGTGCCAGCAGTTACGGGAGTGGCGACGAGCAGTACTTC. This translates into CASSYGSGDEQYF.